This T cell receptor beta chain was documented in a study of shared clonotypes between healthy human individuals. Study results and caveats: The study drew on few donors, limiting represented genetic and exposure-history diversity. In the sorted subsets, rarefaction showed sequencing was incomplete despite large depth. An effect of sequencing depth on clonotype sharing among donors was expected.

Libraries were prepared by immunoSEQ multiplex PCR; TCRdb keeps only in-frame clonotypes and omits some of them. The data hold around 2,000,000 clones, with 95% observed a single time. Of note for this clone: Its target is unknown.

Germline CDR1 is MNHEY and CDR2 is SVGAGI. The CDR3 totals 14 residues. The V gene lost 7 bases and the J gene lost 0 bases, with 13 bases spanning the gap. Subsets obtained from CD4+ cells comprised CD45RA+ naive and CD45RA-negative memory cells. This receptor was obtained from a man aged 18 to 35 in good health. The sequencing sample was made of naive CD4+ T cells sorted from blood. Subset noted: CD45RA+ positively selected. The V call is TRBV6-5, the J call TRBJ2-7, with D perhaps TRBD2 (6 bases). The CDR3 is CASTRGDSSYEQYF. CDR3 in DNA: TGTGCCAGCACTAGAGGGGACTCCTCCTACGAGCAGTACTTC.